These 4 T cell receptor beta chains originate from one sample sequenced in a study of shared clonotypes between healthy human individuals. Generated by immunoSEQ multiplex PCR, the TCRdb table keeps only in-frame clones and is missing some. The sample includes just under 350,000 clones, more than 60% of them seen just once. Sequenced: memory CD4+ T cells sorted from blood. Subset noted: CD45RA-negative fraction. The source is a man aged 25-45 years in good health.

The chain employs TRBV10-3 and TRBJ1-5, with 7 positions matching TRBD1. Germline lookup yields CDR1 ENHRY and CDR2 SYGVKD. The CDR3 runs to 16 residues. The ends lost 2 bases at V and 4 bases at J; junction bases unmatched: 8. CDR3 sequence: CAISESAGTVNQPQHF. CDR3 DNA: TGTGCCATCAGTGAGAGTGCCGGGACAGTGAATCAGCCCCAGCATTTT.

The CDR3 nucleotides read TGTGCCAGCAGCCCTCTAATCGGGACAGGGTCCTACGAGCAGTACTTC. Protein sequence: CASSPLIGTGSYEQYF. This sequence joins TRBV9 and TRBJ2-7; 9 bases fit TRBD1. Germline V gives CDR1 SGDLS, CDR2 YYNGEE. This CDR3 comprises 16 residues. With V trimmed by 4 bases and J by 1 base, 9 bases remained unmatched.

The chain couples TRBV19 to TRBJ1-1; D uncertain. Per germline, CDR1 LNHDA and CDR2 SQIVND (reference sequence). The V gene lost 8 bases and the J gene lost 4 bases, with 8 bases spanning the gap. This CDR3 comprises 11 residues. The CDR3 DNA follows: TGTGCCAGTTTATGGAGCACTGAAGCTTTCTTT. It translates to CASLWSTEAFF.

Of note for this clone: At the DNA level, this CDR3 is encoded by other sequences in the same sample as well. This chain joins TRBV7-9 and TRBJ2-5; TRBD2 might be the D (5 bases). The CDR3 contains 13 residues. The V end lost 3 bases, the J end lost 3 bases, and 8 bases lay between the germline ends. Germline assignment: CDR1 SEHNR and CDR2 FQNEAQ (reference sequence). In DNA form, the CDR3 reads TGTGCCAGCAGCTTGAGGGCGGAAGAGACCCAGTACTTC. Translating it yields CASSLRAEETQYF.